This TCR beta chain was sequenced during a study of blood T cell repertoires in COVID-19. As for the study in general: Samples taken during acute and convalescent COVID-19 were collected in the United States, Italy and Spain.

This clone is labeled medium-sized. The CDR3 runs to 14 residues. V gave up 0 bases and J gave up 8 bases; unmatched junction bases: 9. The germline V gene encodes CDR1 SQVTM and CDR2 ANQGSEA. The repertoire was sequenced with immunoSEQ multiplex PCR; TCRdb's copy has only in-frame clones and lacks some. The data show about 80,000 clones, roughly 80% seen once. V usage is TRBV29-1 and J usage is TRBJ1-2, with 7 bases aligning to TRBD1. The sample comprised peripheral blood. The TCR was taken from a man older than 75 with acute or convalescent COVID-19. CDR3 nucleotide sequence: TGCAGCGTTGAAGACTCGGACAGGTCCCGAGGCTACACCTTC. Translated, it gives CSVEDSDRSRGYTF.